This T cell receptor (beta chain) was captured by sequencing in a study of OX40 agonist ivuxolimab in advanced cancers. Study-wide background: Patients assigned to dose escalation were diagnosed with hepatocellular carcinoma, melanoma, renal cell or head and neck cancer.

Using immunoSEQ multiplex PCR, the repertoire was profiled, and TCRdb retains in-frame clones only, with some absent. The table shows about 61,000 clones, with roughly nine tenths occurring only once. CDR3 length: 12 amino acids. V lost 0 bases and J 5 bases, leaving 4 bases between the germline ends. CDR1 is MGHRA and CDR2 is YSYEKL in the germline V gene. The rearrangement links TRBV4-1 to TRBJ1-2; D call uncertain. Sequenced material: CD4+ or CD8+ T cells sorted from blood, taken in a trial of the OX40 agonist ivuxolimab. The sequence came from an adult with an advanced solid tumor such as melanoma, head and neck, liver or kidney cancer. DNA of the CDR3: TGCGCCAGCAGCCAAGACAATTATGGCTACACCTTC. As protein: CASSQDNYGYTF.